This record looks at one T cell receptor beta chain sequence and its context. What it binds is unknown. The CDR3 length is 23 residues. Germline V CDR1 and CDR2: SGDLS, YYNGEE. J lost 0 bases, V lost 3 bases, and 26 bases had no gene match. The sample originates from a study of beta chain features in type 1 diabetes. Study observations and caveats: Among all four CD4+ subsets, Type 1 diabetes patients had TCRB CDR3s that were moderately but significantly shorter.

TCRB transcripts that were expressed got sequenced, as all of the isolated RNA had been reverse transcribed. The assay was immunoSEQ multiplex PCR, and TCRdb's table has in-frame clones only and misses some. The table shows about 650,000 clones, with under 15% occurring only once. This chain connects TRBV9 to TRBJ2-1, with 8 bases matching TRBD1. This sequence originates from a young man with type 1 diabetes. The specimen sequenced was naive CD4+ T cells from blood. CDR3 region: CASSGGPATGDSYGGGSYNEQFF. Here the CDR3 DNA reads TGTGCCAGCAGCGGAGGGCCTGCGACAGGGGACAGTTACGGGGGCGGCTCCTACAATGAGCAGTTCTTC.